This entry lists 8 T cell receptor beta chains sequenced from one sample in a study of T cell responses to AZD1222 COVID-19 vaccine. The table came from immunoSEQ multiplex PCR; TCRdb's copy has only in-frame clones and leaves some out. Of approximately 130,000 clones in the sample, around 89% were seen once. Source: peripheral blood, taken on day 0 of MenACWY control vaccination. These receptors came from an adult in good health.

The CDR3 spells CASSSQQGKGRGYTF. CDR3 sequence (DNA): TGTGCCAGCAGCTCCCAGCAGGGAAAAGGACGGGGCTACACCTTC. V and J are TRBV5-4 and TRBJ1-2, with a tentative D call TRBD1 (5 bases). Trimming removed 3 bases at V and 8 bases at J, with 20 bases between. This CDR3 is built from 15 residues. From germline, CDR1 is SGHNT and CDR2 YYREEE (reference sequence). The entire variable domain, with the rest obtained from reference TRBV5-4 and TRBJ1-2, is as follows: ETGVTQSPTHLIKTRGQQVTLRCSSQSGHNTVSWYQQALGQGPQFIFQYYREEENGRGNFPPRFSGLQFPNYSSELNVNALELDDSALYLCASSSQQGKGRGYTFGSGTRLTVV.

The V gene is TRBV7-2, the J gene TRBJ2-1; TRBD1 or TRBD2 may be the D gene (5 bases each). Deletions cut 5 bases from V and 8 bases from J, with 16 bases between. From germline, CDR1 is SGHTA and CDR2 FQGNSA. The CDR3 totals 14 residues. The CDR3 DNA reads as TGTGCCAGCAGCCCACAGGAGGACGGGCATGAGCAGTTCTTC. Translating it yields CASSPQEDGHEQFF.

This chain joins TRBV14 and TRBJ2-2; D is unresolved. The CDR3 covers 13 residues. V lost 6 bases, J lost 8 bases, and 13 bases lay in between. Germline CDR1 reads SGHDN; CDR2 reads FVKESK. CDR3 protein: CASSLNQAGELFF. CDR3 coding DNA: TGTGCCAGCAGTCTTAACCAGGCAGGGGAGCTGTTTTTT.

This clone has more than one count but fewer than ten. This chain connects TRBV6-1 to TRBJ1-2, with D uncertain. This CDR3 has 15 residues. The germline V gene encodes CDR1 MNHNS and CDR2 SASEGT. V was pared by 3 bases and J by 5 bases, with 16 bases between. The CDR3 DNA is TGTGCCAGCAGTGAGGAAGTCAGTGTTAGGTATGGCTACACCTTC. As protein: CASSEEVSVRYGYTF.

V usage is TRBV6-5 and J usage is TRBJ1-5; 7 bases are shared with TRBD1. The V gene's germline CDR1 is MNHEY and CDR2 SVGAGI. The CDR3 has 15 amino acids. J lost 7 bases, V lost 6 bases, and 12 bases had no gene match. The CDR3 DNA follows: TGTGCCAGCAGCGTAGGGGGGGGAGGGGGCCAGCCCCAGCATTTT. Translation: CASSVGGGGGQPQHF.

This clone was counted a few times. V usage is TRBV11-3 and J usage is TRBJ2-1; TRBD2 agrees at 12 bases. Germline V gene lookup returns CDR1 SGHNT and CDR2 YENEEA. Trimming took 0 bases from V and 5 from J; bases not matched to a gene: 11. This CDR3 is built from 19 residues. In DNA form, the CDR3 reads TGTGCCAGCAGCTTAGATGGCCTAGCGGGAGGGCCTCTGAACAATGAGCAGTTCTTC. Amino acids: CASSLDGLAGGPLNNEQFF.

The rearrangement links TRBV15 to TRBJ2-3; the D is unclear. The germline V gene encodes CDR1 LNHNV and CDR2 YYDKDF (reference sequence). With 0 bases removed from V and 0 bases from J, the gap between germline ends came to 13 bases. The CDR3 covers 17 residues. CDR3 in amino acids: CATSRDKSNPSTDTQYF. The CDR3 bases are TGTGCCACCAGCAGAGATAAATCCAACCCAAGCACAGATACGCAGTATTTT.

This chain uses TRBV7-9 with TRBJ1-2; TRBD1 is a possible D gene (6 bases). The V end was cut by 5 bases, the J end by 4 bases, with 14 bases between. The CDR3 length is 14 residues. CDR1 and CDR2 from the germline V gene are SEHNR and FQNEAQ (reference sequence). The CDR3 nucleotides are TGTGCCAGCAGCCGAATACAGGGAAGCTATGGCTACACCTTC. Translating it yields CASSRIQGSYGYTF.